This TCR beta chain was captured in a study of blood T cell repertoires in COVID-19. Study-wide context: PBMCs, B-cell-depleted T cells, or T cells provided the cDNA or gDNA that made up the material.

This clone was observed once. Germline assignment: CDR1 KGHSH and CDR2 LQKENI. The CDR3 length is 13 residues. Trimming cost V 4 bases and J 0 bases, with 4 bases left between them. Researchers sorted participants into cohorts using their self-reported clinical history. Original processing notes: Estimation of nucleated cell counts was performed using reference gene primer amplification. Here immunoSEQ multiplex PCR was the method, and the copy in TCRdb shows in-frame clones only, minus some. V and J calls and clone size are copied from that table; D and trimming were computed from the DNA. This table holds over 150,000 clones, roughly 80% found once.

This TCR derives from an older woman who had recovered from COVID-19. Sequencing used PBMCs or T cells enriched from blood (not recorded which). This chain connects TRBV18 to TRBJ2-1; D not certain. DNA for the CDR3: TGTGCCAGCTCACAGAGCTCCTACAATGAGCAGTTCTTC. It yields the protein CASSQSSYNEQFF.